This T cell receptor beta chain is drawn from a study of blood T cells in healthy people across ages. Germline loops: CDR1 SGHRS, CDR2 YFSETQ. The CDR3 totals 12 residues. Trimming pared 6 bases from V and 5 bases from J, leaving 11 bases between. Study conclusions and caveats: Significant beta diversity loss was already apparent by age approximately 42, declining roughly linearly. Long-lived donors exceeded aged donors in naive CD4+ cells and diversity. Strongly correlated with naive T cell percentage was TCR beta diversity.

Alongside a J-beta primer mix, a sample-barcoded 5' primer served in a second PCR lasting about 7 to 11 cycles. TCRdb re-analysed the 5' RACE reads in MiXCR, keeping a single row per CDR3 protein. The sample records 980,000 or so distinct CDR3 sequences, approximately 49% being singletons. This clonotype was picked up a small number of times. Its antigen is as yet unknown. This sequence originates from a man aged 30 to 45 in good health. The source material was blood. The V call is TRBV5-1, the J call TRBJ2-5; tentatively, D is TRBD1 or TRBD2 (5 bases each). DNA of the CDR3: TGCGCCAGCAAACTGGGGGAGGAGACCCAGTACTTC. It translates to CASKLGEETQYF.